The source of this T cell receptor beta chain is a study of blood T cell repertoires in COVID-19. As for the study in general: Researchers got acute and convalescent COVID-19 samples from the United States, Italy and Spain.

Which cohort a participant joined came from the clinical history participants gave. Germline V gene sequence: CDR1 SGHVS, CDR2 FQNEAQ. With 5 bases clipped from V and 5 bases from J, the junction kept 9 bases outside the gene matches. CDR3 size: 15 residues. Only in-frame clones appear in the TCRdb table, and some are missing; sequencing was by immunoSEQ multiplex PCR. The sample holds some 150,000 clones, about nine tenths seen once. Sequenced material: PBMCs or T cells enriched from blood (not recorded which). The source is a man aged 50-60 years who had recovered from COVID-19. The gene calls are TRBV7-8 and TRBJ1-3; 7 bases match TRBD1. CDR3 in DNA: TGTGCCAGCAGCGTCGACAGGGCCAATCGAAACACCATATATTTT. Protein sequence: CASSVDRANRNTIYF.